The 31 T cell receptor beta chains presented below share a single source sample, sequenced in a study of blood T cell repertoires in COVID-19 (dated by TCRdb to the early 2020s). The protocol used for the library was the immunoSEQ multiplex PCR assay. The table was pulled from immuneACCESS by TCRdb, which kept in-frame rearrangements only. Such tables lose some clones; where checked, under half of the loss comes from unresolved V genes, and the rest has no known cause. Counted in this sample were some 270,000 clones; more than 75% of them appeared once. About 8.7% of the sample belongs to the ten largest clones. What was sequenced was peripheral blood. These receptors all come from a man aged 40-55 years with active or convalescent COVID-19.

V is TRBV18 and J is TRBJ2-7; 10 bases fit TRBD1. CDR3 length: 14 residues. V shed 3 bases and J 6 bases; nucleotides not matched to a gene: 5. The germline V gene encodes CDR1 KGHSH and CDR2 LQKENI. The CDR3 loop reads CASSPGQGNREQYF. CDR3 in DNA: TGTGCCAGCTCACCGGGACAGGGGAATCGCGAGCAGTACTTC.

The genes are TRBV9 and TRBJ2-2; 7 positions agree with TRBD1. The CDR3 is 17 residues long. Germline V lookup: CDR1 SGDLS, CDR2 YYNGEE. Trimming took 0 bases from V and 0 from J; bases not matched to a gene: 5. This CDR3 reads CASSVAGQGANTGELFF. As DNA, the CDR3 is TGTGCCAGCAGCGTAGCGGGTCAGGGGGCGAACACCGGGGAGCTGTTTTTT.

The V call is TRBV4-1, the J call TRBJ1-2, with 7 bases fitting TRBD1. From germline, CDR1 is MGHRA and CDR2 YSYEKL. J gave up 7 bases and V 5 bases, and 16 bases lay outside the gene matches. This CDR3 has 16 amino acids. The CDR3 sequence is CASSSHVGGGGLGYTF. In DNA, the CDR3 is TGCGCCAGCAGCTCCCATGTCGGAGGGGGCGGGCTTGGCTACACCTTC.

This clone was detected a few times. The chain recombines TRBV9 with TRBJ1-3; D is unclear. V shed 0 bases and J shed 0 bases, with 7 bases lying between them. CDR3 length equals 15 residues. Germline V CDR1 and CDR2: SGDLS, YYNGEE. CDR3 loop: CASSVAINSGNTIYF. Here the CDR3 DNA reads TGTGCCAGCAGCGTAGCTATCAACTCTGGAAACACCATATATTTT.

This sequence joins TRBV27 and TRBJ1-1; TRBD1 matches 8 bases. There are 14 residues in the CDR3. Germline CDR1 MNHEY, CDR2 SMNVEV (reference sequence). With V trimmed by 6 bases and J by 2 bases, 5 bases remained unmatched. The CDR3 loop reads CASRVQGGNTEAFF. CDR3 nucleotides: TGTGCCAGCAGGGTACAGGGGGGAAACACTGAAGCTTTCTTT.

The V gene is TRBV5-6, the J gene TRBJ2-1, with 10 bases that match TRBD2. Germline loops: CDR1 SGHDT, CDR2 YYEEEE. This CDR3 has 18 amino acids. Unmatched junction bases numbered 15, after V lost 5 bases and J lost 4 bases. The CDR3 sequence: CASRASGSSLWGYNEQFF. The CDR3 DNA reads TGTGCCAGCAGGGCTAGCGGGAGTTCTTTGTGGGGTTACAATGAGCAGTTCTTC.

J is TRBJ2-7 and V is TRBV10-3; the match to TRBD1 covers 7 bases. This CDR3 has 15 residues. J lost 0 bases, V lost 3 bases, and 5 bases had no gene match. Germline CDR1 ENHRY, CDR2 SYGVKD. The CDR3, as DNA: TGTGCCATCAGTGACCCGGACAGGAGCTCCTACGAGCAGTACTTC. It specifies CAISDPDRSSYEQYF.

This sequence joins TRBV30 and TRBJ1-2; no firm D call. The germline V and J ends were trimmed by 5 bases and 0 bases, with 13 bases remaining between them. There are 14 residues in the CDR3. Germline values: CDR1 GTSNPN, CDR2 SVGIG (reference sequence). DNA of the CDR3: TGTGCCTGGGAAGCGATCTCTACTAACTATGGCTACACCTTC. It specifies CAWEAISTNYGYTF.

The CDR3 DNA reads TGTGCCATCAGTGAGCTTGGGACAGGGGGCCTGCTGGAGCAGTTCTTC. Amino acid sequence: CAISELGTGGLLEQFF. V gene TRBV10-3 combines with J gene TRBJ2-1; 12 positions match TRBD1. This CDR3 comprises 16 residues. Germline V gives CDR1 ENHRY, CDR2 SYGVKD. Unmatched junction bases numbered 9, after V lost 2 bases and J lost 10 bases.

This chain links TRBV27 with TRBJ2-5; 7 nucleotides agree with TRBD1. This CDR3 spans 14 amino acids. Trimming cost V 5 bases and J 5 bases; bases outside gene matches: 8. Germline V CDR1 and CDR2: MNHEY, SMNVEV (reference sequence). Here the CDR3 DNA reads TGTGCCAGCAGTCCAGGACAGGTGGGGGAGACCCAGTACTTC. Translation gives CASSPGQVGETQYF.

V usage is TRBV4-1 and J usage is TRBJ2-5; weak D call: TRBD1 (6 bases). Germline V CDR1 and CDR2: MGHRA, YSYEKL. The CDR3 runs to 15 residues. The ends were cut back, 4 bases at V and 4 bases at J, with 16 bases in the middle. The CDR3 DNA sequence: TGCGCCAGCAGCCCGGTACAGGGATCAGGAGAGACCCAGTACTTC. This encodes CASSPVQGSGETQYF.

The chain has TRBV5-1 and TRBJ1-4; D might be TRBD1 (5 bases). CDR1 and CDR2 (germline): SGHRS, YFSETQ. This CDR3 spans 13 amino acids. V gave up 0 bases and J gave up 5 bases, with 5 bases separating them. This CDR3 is CASSLAGNEKLFF. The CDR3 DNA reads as TGCGCCAGCAGCTTGGCAGGGAATGAAAAACTGTTTTTT.

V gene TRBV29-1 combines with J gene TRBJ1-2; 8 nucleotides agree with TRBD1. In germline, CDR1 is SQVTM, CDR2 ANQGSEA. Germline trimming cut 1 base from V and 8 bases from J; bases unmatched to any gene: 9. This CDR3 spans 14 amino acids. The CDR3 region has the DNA TGCAGCGTTGAAGGACAGGGGAGAAGCGGGGGCTACACCTTC. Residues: CSVEGQGRSGGYTF.

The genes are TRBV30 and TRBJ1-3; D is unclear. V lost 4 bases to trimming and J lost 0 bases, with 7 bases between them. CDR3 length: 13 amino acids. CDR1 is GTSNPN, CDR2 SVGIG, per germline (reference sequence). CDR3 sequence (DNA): TGTGCCTGGATCGGAGTCTCTGGAAACACCATATATTTT. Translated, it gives CAWIGVSGNTIYF.

The CDR3 loop reads CASSLKGLASPTDTQYF. CDR3 sequence (DNA): TGTGCCAGCAGCTTAAAGGGGCTAGCGTCTCCCACAGATACGCAGTATTTT. This chain uses TRBV13 with TRBJ2-3; the D gene is possibly TRBD2 (6 bases). CDR1 is PRHDT and CDR2 is FYEKMQ in the germline V gene (reference sequence). V was pared by 2 bases and J by 2 bases, with 17 bases between. This CDR3 is built from 17 residues.

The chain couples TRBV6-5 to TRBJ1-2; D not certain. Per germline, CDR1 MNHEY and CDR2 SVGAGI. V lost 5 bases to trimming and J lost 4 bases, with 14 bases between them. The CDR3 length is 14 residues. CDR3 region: CASSPRGESYGYTF. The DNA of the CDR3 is TGTGCCAGCAGTCCGCGCGGGGAGAGCTATGGCTACACCTTC.

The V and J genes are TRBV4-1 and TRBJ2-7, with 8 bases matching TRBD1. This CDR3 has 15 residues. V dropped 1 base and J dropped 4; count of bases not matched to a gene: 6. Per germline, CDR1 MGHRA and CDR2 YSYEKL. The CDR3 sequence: CASSQARTGQYEQYF. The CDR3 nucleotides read TGCGCCAGCAGCCAAGCCAGGACAGGGCAGTACGAGCAGTACTTC.

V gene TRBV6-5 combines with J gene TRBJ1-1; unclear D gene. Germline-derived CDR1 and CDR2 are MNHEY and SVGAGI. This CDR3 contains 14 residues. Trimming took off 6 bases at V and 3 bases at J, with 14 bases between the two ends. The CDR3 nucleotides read TGTGCCAGCAGGATCCGAGAGGTTCACACTGAAGCTTTCTTT. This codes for CASRIREVHTEAFF.

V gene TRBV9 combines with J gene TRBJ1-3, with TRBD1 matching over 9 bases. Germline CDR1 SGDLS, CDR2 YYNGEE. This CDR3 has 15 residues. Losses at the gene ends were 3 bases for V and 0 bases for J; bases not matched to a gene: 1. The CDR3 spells CASSAGQGSGNTIYF. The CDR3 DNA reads TGTGCCAGCAGCGCGGGACAGGGCTCTGGAAACACCATATATTTT. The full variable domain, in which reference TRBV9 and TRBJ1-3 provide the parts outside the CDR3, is DSGVTQTPKHLITATGQRVTLRCSPRSGDLSVYWYQQSLDQGLQFLIQYYNGEERAKGNILERFSAQQFPDLHSELNLSSLELGDSALYFCASSAGQGSGNTIYFGEGSWLTVV.

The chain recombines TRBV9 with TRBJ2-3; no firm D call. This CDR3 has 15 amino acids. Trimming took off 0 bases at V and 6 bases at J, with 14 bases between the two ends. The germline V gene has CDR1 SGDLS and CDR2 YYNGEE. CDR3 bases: TGTGCCAGCAGCGTAGGAACCGGGTTGCAGGATACGCAGTATTTT. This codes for CASSVGTGLQDTQYF.

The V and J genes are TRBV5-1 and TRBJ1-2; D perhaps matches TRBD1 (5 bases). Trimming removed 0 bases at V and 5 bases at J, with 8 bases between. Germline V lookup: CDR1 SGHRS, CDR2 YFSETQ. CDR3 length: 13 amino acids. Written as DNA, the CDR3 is TGCGCCAGCAGCTTGGAGGCAGGGTATGGCTACACCTTC. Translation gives CASSLEAGYGYTF.

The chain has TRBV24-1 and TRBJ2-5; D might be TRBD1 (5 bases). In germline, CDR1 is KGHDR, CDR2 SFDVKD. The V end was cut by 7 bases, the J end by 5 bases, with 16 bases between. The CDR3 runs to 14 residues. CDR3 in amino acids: CATRVGPGWETQYF. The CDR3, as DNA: TGTGCCACCAGAGTGGGGCCAGGGTGGGAGACCCAGTACTTC.

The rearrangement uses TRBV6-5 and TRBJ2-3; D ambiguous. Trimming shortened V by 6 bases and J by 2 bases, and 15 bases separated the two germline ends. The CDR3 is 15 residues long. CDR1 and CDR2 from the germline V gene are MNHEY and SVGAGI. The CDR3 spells CASSRSLYYTDTQYF. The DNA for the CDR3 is TGTGCCAGCAGCAGGTCCTTATATTACACAGATACGCAGTATTTT.

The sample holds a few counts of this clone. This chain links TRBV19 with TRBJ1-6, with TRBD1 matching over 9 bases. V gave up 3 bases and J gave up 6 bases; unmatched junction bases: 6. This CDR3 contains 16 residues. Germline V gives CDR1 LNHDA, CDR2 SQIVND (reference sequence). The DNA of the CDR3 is TGTGCCAGTAGTATCCCCACAGGGGGCCCTAATTCACCCCTCCACTTT. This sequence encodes CASSIPTGGPNSPLHF.

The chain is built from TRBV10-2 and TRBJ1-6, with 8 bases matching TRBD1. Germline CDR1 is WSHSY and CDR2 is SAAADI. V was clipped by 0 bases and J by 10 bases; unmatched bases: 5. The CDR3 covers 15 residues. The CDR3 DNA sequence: TGCGCCAGCAGTGAGTCCTACAGGGGGGAGTCACCCCTCCACTTT. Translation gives CASSESYRGESPLHF.

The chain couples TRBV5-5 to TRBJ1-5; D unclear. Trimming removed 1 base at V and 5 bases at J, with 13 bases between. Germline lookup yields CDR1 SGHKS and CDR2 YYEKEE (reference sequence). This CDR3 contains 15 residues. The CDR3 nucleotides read TGTGCCAGCAGCTTGTCAGCGGGGAGCGATCAGCCCCAGCATTTT. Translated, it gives CASSLSAGSDQPQHF.

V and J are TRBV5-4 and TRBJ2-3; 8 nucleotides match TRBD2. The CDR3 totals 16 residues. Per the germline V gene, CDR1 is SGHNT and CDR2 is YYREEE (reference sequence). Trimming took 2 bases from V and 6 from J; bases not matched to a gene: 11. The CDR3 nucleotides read TGTGCCAGCAGCTTTCGCGGGGGGCAACCGCGCGATACGCAGTATTTT. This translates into CASSFRGGQPRDTQYF.

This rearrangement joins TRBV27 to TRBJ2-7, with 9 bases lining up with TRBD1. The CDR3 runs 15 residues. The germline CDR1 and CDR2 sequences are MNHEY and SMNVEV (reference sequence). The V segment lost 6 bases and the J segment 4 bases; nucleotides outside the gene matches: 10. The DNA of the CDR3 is TGTGCCAGCAGCGCTCCACAGGGGGCTAGGTACGAGCAGTACTTC. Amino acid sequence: CASSAPQGARYEQYF.

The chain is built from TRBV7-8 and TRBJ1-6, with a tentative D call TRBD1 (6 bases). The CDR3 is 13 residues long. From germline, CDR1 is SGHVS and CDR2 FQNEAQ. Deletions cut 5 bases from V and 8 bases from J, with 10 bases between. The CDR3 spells CASSPRTDSPLHF. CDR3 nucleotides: TGTGCCAGCAGCCCCCGGACAGATTCACCCCTCCACTTT.

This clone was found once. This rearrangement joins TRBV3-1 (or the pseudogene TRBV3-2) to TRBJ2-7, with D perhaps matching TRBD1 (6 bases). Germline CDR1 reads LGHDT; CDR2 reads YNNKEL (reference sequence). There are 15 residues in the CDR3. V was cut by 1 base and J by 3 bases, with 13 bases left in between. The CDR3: CASSQVLDSYYEQYF. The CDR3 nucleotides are TGTGCCAGCAGCCAAGTTTTGGACAGCTACTACGAGCAGTACTTC.

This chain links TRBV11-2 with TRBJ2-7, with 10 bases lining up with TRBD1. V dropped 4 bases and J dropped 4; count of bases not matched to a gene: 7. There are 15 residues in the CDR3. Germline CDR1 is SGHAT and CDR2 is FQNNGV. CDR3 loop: CASSSRDRGLYEQYF. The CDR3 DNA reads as TGTGCCAGCAGCTCCCGGGACAGGGGATTGTACGAGCAGTACTTC.